This T cell receptor (beta chain) came from a study of T-cell memory formation after mild COVID-19. The CDR3 loop spans 15 amino acids. Germline lookup yields CDR1 WNHNN and CDR2 SYGVQD (reference sequence). Trimming stripped 3 bases from V and 0 bases from J, with 11 bases between. TCRdb re-analysed the 5' RACE reads in MiXCR, keeping a single row per CDR3 protein. Of under 300,000 distinct CDR3 sequences listed, over 8.5% were seen once; the top ten hold under 25%. Sequenced input: PBMCs or a T cell subset sorted from them (not recorded which). The rearrangement joins TRBV10-1 to TRBJ2-5; D is ambiguous. This TCR derives from a man between 18 and 35 years old who had mild COVID-19 (a few samples of this study predate the infection). Cell type and time point are not known. The CDR3 coding sequence is TGCGCCAGCAGTGAAGGACCGAGAAACCAAGAGACCCAGTACTTC. This translates into CASSEGPRNQETQYF.